This T cell receptor beta chain was recovered during a study of T-cell memory formation after mild COVID-19. TCRdb independently ran MiXCR on the 5' RACE reads; one entry per CDR3 protein. The repertoire consists of 350,000 to 500,000 distinct CDR3 sequences, with around 18% occurring once and the leading ten covering 7.5% to 9.5%. Germline-derived CDR1 and CDR2 are SGDLS and YYNGEE. There are 14 residues in the CDR3. Trimming removed 4 bases from V and 6 bases from J, with 14 bases in between. This chain uses TRBV9 with TRBJ1-3; D might be TRBD1 (5 bases). The sequenced sample consisted of PBMCs or a T cell subset sorted from them (not recorded which). The receptor was derived from an adult woman who had mild COVID-19 (a few samples of this study predate the infection). Cell type and time point are not known. CDR3 residues: CASSPAVGVNTIYF. CDR3 sequence (DNA): TGTGCCAGCAGCCCAGCGGTGGGGGTAAACACCATATATTTT. The full variable domain, rest sourced from reference TRBV9 and TRBJ1-3, is DSGVTQTPKHLITATGQRVTLRCSPRSGDLSVYWYQQSLDQGLQFLIQYYNGEERAKGNILERFSAQQFPDLHSELNLSSLELGDSALYFCASSPAVGVNTIYFGEGSWLTVV.